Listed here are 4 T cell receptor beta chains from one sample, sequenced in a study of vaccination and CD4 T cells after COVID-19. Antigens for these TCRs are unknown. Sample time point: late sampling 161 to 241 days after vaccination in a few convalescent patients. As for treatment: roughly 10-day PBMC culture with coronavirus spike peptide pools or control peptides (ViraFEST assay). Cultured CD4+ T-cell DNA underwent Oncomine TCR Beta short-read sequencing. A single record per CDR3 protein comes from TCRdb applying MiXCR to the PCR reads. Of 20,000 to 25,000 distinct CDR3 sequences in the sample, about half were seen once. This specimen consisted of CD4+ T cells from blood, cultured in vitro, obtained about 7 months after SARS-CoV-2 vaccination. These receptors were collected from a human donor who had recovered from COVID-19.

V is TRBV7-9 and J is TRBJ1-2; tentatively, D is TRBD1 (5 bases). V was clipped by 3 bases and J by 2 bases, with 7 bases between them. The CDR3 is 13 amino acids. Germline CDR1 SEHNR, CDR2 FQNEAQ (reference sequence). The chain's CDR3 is CASSLGHNYGYTF. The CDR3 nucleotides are TGTGCCAGCAGCTTGGGGCACAACTATGGCTACACCTTC.

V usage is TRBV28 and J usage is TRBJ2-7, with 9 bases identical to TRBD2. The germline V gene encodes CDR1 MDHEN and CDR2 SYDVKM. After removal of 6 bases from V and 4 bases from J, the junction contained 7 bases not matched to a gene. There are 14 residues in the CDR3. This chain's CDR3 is CASRPSGRMYEQYF. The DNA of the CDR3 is TGTGCCAGCAGGCCGAGCGGGAGGATGTACGAGCAGTACTTC.

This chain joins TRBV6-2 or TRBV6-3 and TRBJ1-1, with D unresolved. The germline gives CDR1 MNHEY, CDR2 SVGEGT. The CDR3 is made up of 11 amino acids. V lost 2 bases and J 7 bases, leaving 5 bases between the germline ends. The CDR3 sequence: CASSYRLEAFF. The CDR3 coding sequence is TGTGCCAGCAGTTACCGTCTTGAAGCTTTCTTT.

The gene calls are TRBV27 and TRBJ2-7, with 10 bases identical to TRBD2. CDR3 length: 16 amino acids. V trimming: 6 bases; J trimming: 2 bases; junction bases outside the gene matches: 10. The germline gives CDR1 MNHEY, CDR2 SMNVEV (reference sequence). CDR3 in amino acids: CASRPLPGLATYEQYF. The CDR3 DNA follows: TGTGCCAGCAGACCGCTACCGGGACTAGCGACCTACGAGCAGTACTTC.